Presented here are 4 T cell receptor beta chains from one specimen sequenced in a study of blood T cell repertoires in COVID-19. Sequencing used immunoSEQ multiplex PCR; TCRdb keeps in-frame clones, though not all of them. The table lists about 15,000 clones, about 93% of them singletons. Sequenced: peripheral blood. These receptors were taken from a man in his 60s with active COVID-19.

The rearrangement joins TRBV3-1 (or the pseudogene TRBV3-2) to TRBJ2-5; D is possibly TRBD2 (5 bases). V dropped 0 bases and J dropped 4 bases, with 12 bases sitting between them. CDR3 length equals 15 residues. CDR1 is LGHDT and CDR2 is YNNKEL in the germline V gene (reference sequence). The CDR3 region has the DNA TGTGCCAGCAGCCAAGATCGGGAAGAGGGAGAGACCCAGTACTTC. Its protein is CASSQDREEGETQYF.

The genes are TRBV3-1 (or the pseudogene TRBV3-2) and TRBJ1-2, with a possible D match to TRBD1 (5 bases). The CDR3 extends over 15 amino acids. Germline CDR1 is LGHDT and CDR2 is YNNKEL (reference sequence). Deletions cut 4 bases from V and 6 bases from J, with 18 bases between. CDR3 loop: CASSRPRSGRDGYTF. The CDR3 DNA reads TGTGCCAGCAGCCGCCCAAGGTCAGGGAGGGATGGCTACACCTTC.

The chain recombines TRBV15 with TRBJ2-5; 9 positions agree with TRBD1. Germline V gives CDR1 LNHNV, CDR2 YYDKDF (reference sequence). With V trimmed by 3 bases and J by 7 bases, 9 bases remained unmatched. The CDR3 contains 15 residues. The CDR3 nucleotides are TGTGCCACCAGCAGGACGGGACAGGGTCTAGGGACCCAGTACTTC. Its protein is CATSRTGQGLGTQYF.

The CDR3 DNA sequence: TGTGCCAGCAGGGACAGGGTAAATCAGCCCCAGCATTTT. It is translated as CASRDRVNQPQHF. This chain links TRBV6-6 with TRBJ1-5; 8 bases are a match to TRBD1. The ends lost 6 bases at V and 4 bases at J; junction bases unmatched: 2. Per the germline V gene, CDR1 is MNHNY and CDR2 is SVGAGI (reference sequence). The CDR3 is made up of 13 amino acids.